The 3 T cell receptor beta chains listed next were all sequenced from one sample in a study of spatial heterogeneity in lung cancer. TCRdb analysed the 5' RACE reads with MiXCR anew, one entry per CDR3 protein. The sample consists of around 29,000 distinct CDR3 sequences, about 10% of them appearing once. This sample's time point: blood at routine non-recurrence follow-up after resection. The input for sequencing was PBMCs, taken at follow-up. These TCRs come from a female donor with early-stage non-small cell lung cancer.

Many counts were recorded for this clonotype. The rearrangement uses TRBV20-1 and TRBJ2-7; 9 nucleotides agree with TRBD1. J was trimmed by 2 bases and V by 0 bases; bases with no gene match: 5. Germline lookup yields CDR1 DFQATT and CDR2 SNEGSKA (reference sequence). This CDR3 contains 15 residues. Written as DNA, the CDR3 is TGCAGTGCTAGAGAGGCGGGACAGGGTACCTACGAGCAGTACTTC. Protein sequence: CSAREAGQGTYEQYF.

This clonotype was detected ten times or more. V and J are TRBV7-2 and TRBJ2-1, with a weak D call TRBD2 (6 bases). The V end was cut by 5 bases, the J end by 0 bases, with 17 bases between. The CDR3 sequence is 17 residues long. Germline CDR1 SGHTA, CDR2 FQGNSA. The CDR3 is CASSPQFAGSSYNEQFF. CDR3 in DNA: TGTGCCAGCAGCCCCCAGTTCGCGGGGAGCTCCTACAATGAGCAGTTCTTC.

There are many counts of this clonotype. The rearrangement uses TRBV29-1 and TRBJ1-5, with D possibly matching TRBD1 (5 bases). V lost 6 bases and J 3 bases, leaving 12 bases between the germline ends. From germline, CDR1 is SQVTM and CDR2 ANQGSEA. The CDR3 has 13 amino acids. CDR3 nucleotide sequence: TGCAGCGTAAGTCAGGGTACCAATCAGCCCCAGCATTTT. Translated: CSVSQGTNQPQHF. Drawing the rest from reference TRBV29-1 and TRBJ1-5, the complete variable domain is SAVISQKPSRDICQRGTSLTIQCQVDSQVTMMFWYRQQPGQSLTLIATANQGSEATYESGFVIDKFPISRPNLTFSTLTVSNMSPEDSSIYLCSVSQGTNQPQHFGDGTRLSIL.